One and the same sample provided the 16 T cell receptor beta chains below, sequenced in a study of T-cell reconstitution after alpha-beta-depleted transplantation in children. Molecular barcoding with unique molecular identifiers was used for the TCRbeta library. TCRdb re-called the PCR reads with MiXCR, one entry per CDR3 protein. The sample records 500,000 to 600,000 distinct CDR3 sequences, around a third being singletons. This sample comprised PBMCs from the stem cell graft donor, obtained from the stem cell graft. All receptors come from a human donor who donated a stem cell graft to a child with aplastic anemia.

There are a few counts of this clonotype. The chain links TRBV29-1 to TRBJ2-1; 12 nucleotides match TRBD1. CDR3 length: 14 residues. V gave up 7 bases and J gave up 6 bases; unmatched junction bases: 7. Germline CDR1 SQVTM, CDR2 ANQGSEA. The chain's CDR3 is CSGDGTGGTNEQFF. CDR3 bases: TGCAGCGGTGACGGGACAGGGGGCACCAATGAGCAGTTCTTC.

This sequence joins TRBV6-1 and TRBJ2-1, with a tentative D call TRBD1 (6 bases). This CDR3 comprises 17 residues. Germline lookup yields CDR1 MNHNS and CDR2 SASEGT. The V end lost 0 bases, the J end lost 5 bases, and 17 bases lay between the germline ends. The CDR3 here is CASSEALRDTTNNEQFF. DNA of the CDR3: TGTGCCAGCAGTGAAGCGCTTCGGGACACAACAAACAATGAGCAGTTCTTC.

The chain links TRBV29-1 to TRBJ2-1; D ambiguous. Trimming took 4 bases from V and 9 from J, leaving 10 bases between them. This CDR3 is 11 amino acids long. CDR1 and CDR2 (germline): SQVTM, ANQGSEA. CDR3 coding DNA: TGCAGCGTTGTGCCCGGCCGTGAGCAGTTCTTC. It is translated as CSVVPGREQFF.

CDR3 region: CAISESVGTQYF. The DNA of the CDR3 is TGTGCCATCAGTGAGTCGGTCGGTACGCAGTATTTT. The chain employs TRBV10-3 and TRBJ2-3; D remains unclear. The CDR3 spans 12 residues. Germline V CDR1 and CDR2: ENHRY, SYGVKD. Trimming took off 0 bases at V and 8 bases at J, with 6 bases between the two ends.

The V call is TRBV4-1, the J call TRBJ1-2, with 9 bases fitting TRBD1. Germline assignment: CDR1 MGHRA and CDR2 YSYEKL. The CDR3 consists of 11 residues. V gave up 4 bases and J gave up 10 bases; unmatched junction bases: 1. CDR3 protein: CASSRDRAYTF. The CDR3 region has the DNA TGCGCCAGCAGCCGGGACAGGGCCTACACCTTC.

J is TRBJ1-1 and V is TRBV5-1; unclear D gene. Germline V CDR1 and CDR2: SGHRS, YFSETQ. V was pared by 6 bases and J by 1 base, with 13 bases between. This CDR3 contains 14 residues. The CDR3 region has the DNA TGCGCCAGCAAGACACCCGAAGGGAACACTGAAGCTTTCTTT. Amino acids: CASKTPEGNTEAFF. The variable domain in full, with the rest retrieved from reference TRBV5-1 and TRBJ1-1, is KAGVTQTPRYLIKTRGQQVTLSCSPISGHRSVSWYQQTPGQGLQFLFEYFSETQRNKGNFPGRFSGRQFSNSRSEMNVSTLELGDSALYLCASKTPEGNTEAFFGQGTRLTVV.

A few counts support this clonotype. The chain employs TRBV6-5 and TRBJ2-5; 8 positions match TRBD1. Germline loops: CDR1 MNHEY, CDR2 SVGAGI. The trim removed 6 bases at V and 8 bases at J, leaving 2 bases unmatched. The CDR3 runs to 11 residues. The CDR3 here is CASRDRGTQYF. The CDR3 DNA reads as TGTGCCAGCAGAGACAGGGGAACCCAGTACTTC.

The rearrangement uses TRBV29-1 and TRBJ1-1, with D unresolved. V gave up 7 bases and J gave up 5 bases, with 23 bases separating them. CDR3 size: 15 residues. Germline V gives CDR1 SQVTM, CDR2 ANQGSEA. The CDR3 sequence is CSALRLGPGLTEAFF. The CDR3, as DNA: TGCAGCGCCCTGAGGCTTGGACCAGGCCTGACTGAAGCTTTCTTT.

A word on this clonotype: One junction end does not reproduce the germline sequence, and a read error may be involved. The gene calls are TRBV12-3 or TRBV12-4 and TRBJ2-1; D tentatively fits TRBD1 or TRBD2 (6 bases each). This CDR3 region has 15 residues. CDR3 amino acids: CASRPQGRSYNDQFF. For the CDR3, the DNA is TGTGCCAGCAGGCCCCAGGGGAGGTCCTACAATGACCAGTTCTTC.

The rearrangement links TRBV29-1 to TRBJ1-2; the D is unclear. V was shortened by 1 base and J by 8 bases, with 14 bases between the two germline ends. The CDR3 length is 13 residues. Germline V gene data show CDR1 as SQVTM and CDR2 as ANQGSEA. The CDR3 DNA sequence: TGCAGCGTTGAAGGCGGCGGTAGCGGGGGCTACACCTTC. Its protein product is CSVEGGGSGGYTF.

The gene calls are TRBV19 and TRBJ2-1; 12 nucleotides agree with TRBD2. CDR1 and CDR2 from the germline V gene are LNHDA and SQIVND (reference sequence). The CDR3 runs to 15 residues. Germline trimming cut 7 bases from V and 7 bases from J; bases unmatched to any gene: 8. The CDR3 sequence is CASTSTSGSGNEQFF. CDR3 DNA: TGTGCCAGTACCTCGACTAGCGGGAGTGGGAATGAGCAGTTCTTC.

The chain carries TRBV12-3 or TRBV12-4 and TRBJ2-3; 9 bases are shared with TRBD2. This CDR3 has 17 amino acids. The junction had 8 bases not matched to a gene; V was cut back by 3 bases and J by 1 base. CDR3 DNA sequence: TGTGCCAGCAGTTTCTTTGGTGTAGCGGGAGGCACAGATACGCAGTATTTT. Translated: CASSFFGVAGGTDTQYF.

The V call is TRBV5-1, the J call TRBJ2-5, with D possibly being TRBD1 or TRBD2 (6 bases each). The V end was cut by 3 bases, the J end by 2 bases, with 8 bases between. Per the germline V gene, CDR1 is SGHRS and CDR2 is YFSETQ. The CDR3 has 13 residues. The CDR3 DNA reads TGCGCCAGCAGCTCGGGGGCACAAGAGACCCAGTACTTC. This sequence encodes CASSSGAQETQYF.

In this sample, this clonotype turned up a few times. The V and J genes are TRBV13 and TRBJ2-5; 9 bases map to TRBD2. The CDR3 is 15 amino acids. V gave up 6 bases and J gave up 5 bases; unmatched junction bases: 10. The germline V gene encodes CDR1 PRHDT and CDR2 FYEKMQ (reference sequence). The CDR3 coding sequence is TGTGCCAGCAGATCCCAGCGGGAGGCGGAGGAGACCCAGTACTTC. Translation: CASRSQREAEETQYF.

This clonotype has a handful of counts. The gene calls are TRBV14 and TRBJ2-7, with a tentative D call TRBD1 (6 bases). This CDR3 comprises 12 residues. Germline V gives CDR1 SGHDN, CDR2 FVKESK. V shed 3 bases and J shed 3 bases, with 6 bases lying between them. The CDR3 here is CASSQDSYEQYF. The DNA for the CDR3 is TGTGCCAGCAGCCAGGACAGCTACGAGCAGTACTTC.

J is TRBJ1-1 and V is TRBV7-9; 10 nucleotides match TRBD1. The CDR3 is 14 amino acids. V shed 4 bases, J shed 5 bases, and the junction held 4 bases outside the gene matches. The germline V gene encodes CDR1 SEHNR and CDR2 FQNEAQ (reference sequence). The CDR3 nucleotides read TGTGCCAGCAGCTGGATGGGACAGGGGACTGAAGCTTTCTTT. This encodes CASSWMGQGTEAFF.